A single sample gave rise to the 14 T cell receptor beta chains below, sequenced in a study of technical replicates of blood from a few donors (dated by TCRdb to the late 2010s). Library preparation employed the immunoSEQ multiplex PCR assay. Entries here come from immuneACCESS through TCRdb and include only in-frame sequences with V and J called. Some clones fail to appear in such tables; in the studies checked, an unresolved V gene covers under half of the shortfall, and the cause of the remainder is unknown. For this sample the table gives 95,000 to 100,000 clones, of which approximately 96% were detected only once. Approximately 0.21% of the sample comes from the top ten. Sequenced material: T cells isolated from PBMCs. The receptors were sampled from a human donor in good health.

The V call is TRBV19, the J call TRBJ2-7, with TRBD1 matching over 11 bases. This CDR3 is 16 amino acids long. CDR1 and CDR2 from the germline V gene are LNHDA and SQIVND (reference sequence). V shed 3 bases, J shed 1 base, and the junction held 5 bases outside the gene matches. The CDR3 nucleotides read TGTGCCAGTAGTATTCTAGGGACAGGGGGATCCTACGAGCAGTACTTC. Protein sequence: CASSILGTGGSYEQYF.

The CDR3 DNA is TGTGCCAGCAGCTTGGGAGGGGGTGCTAGCGGGTACAATGAGCAGTTCTTC. Amino acid sequence: CASSLGGGASGYNEQFF. V gene TRBV5-4 combines with J gene TRBJ2-1, with 8 bases that match TRBD2. Germline-derived CDR1 and CDR2 are SGHNT and YYREEE (reference sequence). V shed 0 bases and J 4 bases; nucleotides not matched to a gene: 9. This CDR3 contains 17 residues.

The gene calls are TRBV6-1 and TRBJ2-2, with D possibly TRBD1 on 6 matching bases. Trimming left V 6 bases short and J 10 bases short, with 18 bases between. The CDR3 is 14 amino acids. Germline assignment: CDR1 MNHNS and CDR2 SASEGT. The CDR3 coding sequence is TGTGCCAGCAGGCGACTACAGGGAACGGAGGAGCTGTTTTTT. Protein sequence: CASRRLQGTEELFF.

The CDR3 loop is CAWSVGRAAFGGELFF. As DNA, the CDR3 is TGTGCCTGGAGTGTTGGCAGGGCAGCCTTCGGCGGGGAGCTGTTTTTT. This rearrangement joins TRBV30 to TRBJ2-2; D perhaps matches TRBD1 (5 bases). The CDR3 contains 16 residues. V dropped 0 bases and J dropped 7 bases, with 18 bases sitting between them. Germline assignment: CDR1 GTSNPN and CDR2 SVGIG (reference sequence).

The J gene is TRBJ2-7, the V gene TRBV28; a weak D match, TRBD1 (6 bases). Trimming took off 6 bases at V and 1 base at J, with 19 bases between the two ends. The CDR3 runs to 16 residues. Germline values: CDR1 MDHEN, CDR2 SYDVKM. In DNA, the CDR3 is TGTGCCAGCAGATACTCTCGGAGGACAGCTTCCTACGAGCAGTACTTC. Its translation is CASRYSRRTASYEQYF.

The rearrangement uses TRBV13 and TRBJ2-1; TRBD2 matches at 9 bases. Germline values: CDR1 PRHDT, CDR2 FYEKMQ (reference sequence). With 5 bases clipped from V and 8 bases from J, the junction kept 10 bases outside the gene matches. There are 15 residues in the CDR3. CDR3 residues: CASSQLAGTLDEQFF. CDR3 in DNA: TGTGCCAGCAGCCAACTAGCGGGTACCCTCGATGAGCAGTTCTTC.

The CDR3 is CASSQTGNPGELFF. DNA of the CDR3: TGCGCCAGCAGCCAGACAGGGAATCCCGGGGAGCTGTTTTTT. The chain has TRBV4-1 and TRBJ2-2, with 7 bases matching TRBD1. From germline, CDR1 is MGHRA and CDR2 YSYEKL. V lost 3 bases and J lost 6; bases outside the gene matches: 4. CDR3 length: 14 amino acids.

The rearrangement links TRBV7-9 to TRBJ1-1; tentative D call: TRBD1 (6 bases). The CDR3 contains 16 residues. V dropped 5 bases and J dropped 1 base, with 17 bases sitting between them. Per germline, CDR1 SEHNR and CDR2 FQNEAQ (reference sequence). CDR3 in amino acids: CASSPQGLGQNTEAFF. The CDR3 DNA follows: TGTGCCAGCAGCCCACAGGGATTGGGGCAGAACACTGAAGCTTTCTTT.

The chain uses TRBV11-2 and TRBJ2-7, with D perhaps TRBD1 (6 bases). This CDR3 is 14 amino acids long. Germline lookup yields CDR1 SGHAT and CDR2 FQNNGV. Trimming shortened V by 6 bases and J by 3 bases, and 15 bases separated the two germline ends. CDR3 loop: CASSYRGNYYEQYF. In DNA, the CDR3 is TGTGCCAGCAGTTATAGGGGGAATTACTACGAGCAGTACTTC.

The gene calls are TRBV19 and TRBJ2-7, with 7 bases aligning to TRBD1. The CDR3 runs to 15 residues. With 0 bases clipped from V and 1 base from J, the junction kept 3 bases outside the gene matches. The germline gives CDR1 LNHDA, CDR2 SQIVND (reference sequence). The CDR3 loop reads CASSIDRGFSYEQYF. CDR3 DNA: TGTGCCAGTAGTATAGACAGGGGGTTTTCCTACGAGCAGTACTTC.

V is TRBV20-1 and J is TRBJ2-1; D might be TRBD2 (5 bases). The CDR3 spans 10 residues. From germline, CDR1 is DFQATT and CDR2 SNEGSKA (reference sequence). The V gene lost 4 bases and the J gene lost 10 bases, with 8 bases spanning the gap. The CDR3 nucleotides are TGCAGTGCTATGGACTGGGAGCAGTTCTTC. Translating gives CSAMDWEQFF.

The V and J genes are TRBV18 and TRBJ2-1; TRBD2 agrees at 9 bases. The CDR3 is 19 amino acids. The germline gives CDR1 KGHSH, CDR2 LQKENI. The V gene end was trimmed by 1 base and the J gene end by 5 bases; junction bases not matched to a gene: 15. CDR3: CASSPLFSVSGRVHNEQFF. CDR3 nucleotides: TGTGCCAGCTCACCACTCTTTTCGGTTAGCGGGAGAGTCCACAATGAGCAGTTCTTC.

The V and J genes are TRBV4-1 and TRBJ1-2; TRBD1 matches 7 bases. Trimming removed 4 bases from V and 4 bases from J; junction bases left unmatched: 3. The CDR3 extends over 13 amino acids. Germline V gene sequence: CDR1 MGHRA, CDR2 YSYEKL. The CDR3 bases are TGCGCCAGCAGCCCTCGGGACAGCTATGGCTACACCTTC. It codes for CASSPRDSYGYTF.

The CDR3 loop is CASSPAGPREQYF. CDR3 nucleotides: TGTGCCAGCAGTCCGGCGGGGCCGCGGGAGCAGTACTTC. The chain combines TRBV28 with TRBJ2-7, with D perhaps TRBD2 (6 bases). This CDR3 has 13 residues. V gave up 5 bases and J gave up 7 bases, with 15 bases separating them. Germline-derived CDR1 and CDR2 are MDHEN and SYDVKM.